Presented here are 14 T cell receptor beta chains from one specimen sequenced in a study of blood T cell repertoires in COVID-19. Sequencing was performed with immunoSEQ multiplex PCR; in TCRdb, only in-frame clones are kept and a portion is missing. The sample shows 320,000 or so clones, 85% of them seen only once. Material for sequencing was PBMCs or T cells enriched from blood (not recorded which). These TCRs come from a woman in her twenties or thirties who had been exposed to COVID-19.

J is TRBJ2-5 and V is TRBV28; TRBD2 aligns across 8 bases. The CDR3 length is 15 residues. CDR1 is MDHEN and CDR2 is SYDVKM in the germline V gene. The ends lost 5 bases at V and 7 bases at J; junction bases unmatched: 12. CDR3 in DNA: TGTGCCAGCAGTGGAGGGAATGCCGCGGGGGGGACCCAGTACTTC. Translated: CASSGGNAAGGTQYF.

The V call is TRBV19, the J call TRBJ2-2; 9 nucleotides align to TRBD1. The germline CDR1 and CDR2 sequences are LNHDA and SQIVND (reference sequence). Trimming at V came to 6 bases and at J to 6 bases, leaving 2 bases not matched to a gene. This CDR3 is 13 amino acids long. The CDR3 DNA reads TGTGCCAGTAGATGGACAGGGGCCGGGGAGCTGTTTTTT. As protein: CASRWTGAGELFF.

The chain joins TRBV25-1 to TRBJ2-3; 13 bases are shared with TRBD2. Germline lookup yields CDR1 MGHDK and CDR2 SYGVNS. The J segment lost 4 bases and the V segment lost 6 bases, leaving 7 bases of the junction unmatched. This CDR3 comprises 16 residues. The CDR3 protein is CASSTTSGGLADTQYF. Here the CDR3 DNA reads TGTGCCAGCAGCACGACTAGCGGGGGGTTAGCAGATACGCAGTATTTT.

The chain links TRBV5-1 to TRBJ1-1; 7 nucleotides agree with TRBD1. V lost 0 bases, J lost 0 bases, and 5 bases stayed unmatched. There are 16 residues in the CDR3. Germline V gene data show CDR1 as SGHRS and CDR2 as YFSETQ. DNA of the CDR3: TGCGCCAGCAGCTTGGCCACACAGGGGATGAACACTGAAGCTTTCTTT. It specifies CASSLATQGMNTEAFF.

This clone was picked up one time. This chain links TRBV7-2 with TRBJ1-6; D may be TRBD1 (5 bases). Per germline, CDR1 SGHTA and CDR2 FQGNSA. The V and J ends lost 5 bases and 7 bases respectively, with 9 bases between them. This CDR3 comprises 13 residues. CDR3 loop: CASSAPGNSPLHF. For the CDR3, the DNA is TGTGCCAGCAGCGCCCCAGGGAATTCACCCCTCCACTTT.

The chain has TRBV27 and TRBJ1-2, with 8 positions matching TRBD1. The CDR3 is 15 residues long. V was clipped by 6 bases and J by 6 bases; unmatched bases: 12. CDR1 is MNHEY and CDR2 is SMNVEV in the germline V gene (reference sequence). This CDR3 reads CASSRVTGGSHGYTF. DNA for the CDR3: TGTGCCAGCAGCAGAGTAACAGGGGGTAGTCATGGCTACACCTTC.

This chain uses TRBV5-6 with TRBJ2-1, with D perhaps matching TRBD2 (7 bases). The ends were cut back, 0 bases at V and 5 bases at J, with 12 bases in the middle. This CDR3 region has 15 residues. Germline V gives CDR1 SGHDT, CDR2 YYEEEE. CDR3 loop: CASSLGGGAHNEQFF. The CDR3 DNA sequence: TGTGCCAGCAGCTTGGGCGGGGGCGCCCACAATGAGCAGTTCTTC.

This rearrangement joins TRBV12-5 to TRBJ2-1; 8 bases line up with TRBD1. Trimming cost V 6 bases and J 5 bases; bases outside gene matches: 6. The CDR3 is 14 residues long. Germline assignment: CDR1 LGHNT and CDR2 FRNRAP. The CDR3 reads CASGPRTGNNEQFF. DNA for the CDR3: TGTGCTAGTGGCCCCCGGACAGGGAACAATGAGCAGTTCTTC.

V is TRBV7-3 and J is TRBJ2-3; 11 bases match TRBD2. The V and J ends lost 6 bases and 6 bases, in that order; junction bases with no gene match: 8. The germline V gene encodes CDR1 SGHTA and CDR2 FQGTGA. CDR3 length: 15 residues. The CDR3 protein is CASSSSSGGFDTQYF. CDR3 nucleotide sequence: TGTGCCAGCAGTTCTTCTAGCGGGGGGTTTGATACGCAGTATTTT.

The chain couples TRBV3-1 (or the pseudogene TRBV3-2) to TRBJ2-2, with a tentative D call TRBD1 (5 bases). The CDR3 loop spans 15 amino acids. Germline V CDR1 and CDR2: LGHDT, YNNKEL (reference sequence). Trimming pared 3 bases from V and 4 bases from J, leaving 12 bases between. CDR3 nucleotides: TGTGCCAGCAGCCAGTTGGCAGGGTTCACCGGGGAGCTGTTTTTT. As protein: CASSQLAGFTGELFF.

The V gene is TRBV4-2, the J gene TRBJ1-6; the match to TRBD1 covers 10 bases. The V gene's germline CDR1 is LGHNA and CDR2 YNFKEQ. V lost 4 bases and J lost 7; bases outside the gene matches: 1. The CDR3 contains 14 residues. The CDR3 sequence is CASSRQGANSPLHF. The CDR3 DNA reads as TGTGCCAGCAGCCGACAGGGGGCGAATTCACCCCTCCACTTT.

The chain combines TRBV12-5 with TRBJ1-2, with 7 bases matching TRBD1. The V segment lost 6 bases and the J segment 4 bases; nucleotides outside the gene matches: 5. The germline CDR1 and CDR2 sequences are LGHNT and FRNRAP. This CDR3 spans 13 amino acids. DNA for the CDR3: TGTGCTAGTGGCAGGGGGGACATCTATGGCTACACCTTC. This translates into CASGRGDIYGYTF.

The rearrangement uses TRBV5-1 and TRBJ1-1, with a tentative D call TRBD1 (5 bases). Trimming stripped 0 bases from V and 4 bases from J, with 10 bases between. Per the germline V gene, CDR1 is SGHRS and CDR2 is YFSETQ. The length of the CDR3 is 14 residues. Written as DNA, the CDR3 is TGCGCCAGCAGCTTGGACAACGACAGCACTGAAGCTTTCTTT. Its translation: CASSLDNDSTEAFF.

The chain joins TRBV27 to TRBJ2-7; 9 bases align to TRBD1. The J segment lost 3 bases and the V segment lost 6 bases, leaving 6 bases of the junction unmatched. Per the germline V gene, CDR1 is MNHEY and CDR2 is SMNVEV (reference sequence). CDR3 length: 14 residues. CDR3 protein: CASRVTGGLYEQYF. Here the CDR3 DNA reads TGTGCCAGCAGGGTGACAGGGGGGCTCTACGAGCAGTACTTC.